This TCR beta chain was recorded in a study of T cells in Graves' hyperthyroidism and ophthalmopathy. CDR1 is SGHRS and CDR2 is YFSETQ in the germline V gene. The CDR3 is 14 residues long. Hyperthyroidism was newly diagnosed in patients aged 18 to 65 (duration under 2 months). As to this clonotype: Relative to the germline gene, one junction end is altered; a read error may explain this.

RNA transcripts provided the source from which TCR beta CDR3 regions were amplified. The primer set for the first-round RT-PCR of the TCR CDR3 was HTBI. In TCRdb, the multiplex PCR reads were re-called with MiXCR into one record per CDR3 protein. The table has about 380,000 distinct CDR3 sequences, 14% seen once; the top ten hold about 11%. The TCR was taken from an older woman with Graves' hyperthyroidism. V usage is TRBV5-1 and J usage is TRBJ2-7; 7 bases map to TRBD2. Source material: blood. Here the CDR3 DNA reads TGTGCCAGCAGCGGGGCCTCCTTGGGATACGAGCAGTACTTC. Translation gives CASSGASLGYEQYF.